The subject of this entry is one T cell receptor (beta chain). Its antigen remains unidentified. The sample is drawn from a study of cytomegalovirus exposure and HLA in healthy donors. Study observations and caveats: The study designated about 160 TCR beta chains cytomegalovirus-associated. The productive fraction for most TCR beta V segments was about 87% or about 30% in an earlier analysis.

The PCR ran on 60 Vbeta and 13 Jbeta primers. This table comes from immunoSEQ multiplex PCR, and its TCRdb copy is limited to in-frame clones, with some not included. The sample shows roughly 98,000 clones, roughly 58% of them seen only once. Sequencing used PBMCs. The sequence was obtained from a woman aged 25 to 39 in good health and CMV-seropositive.

The CDR3 DNA is TGTGCCAGCAGCTTGGCTCCTAGCGGGGCCGCCGGGGAGCTGTTTTTT. Translation: CASSLAPSGAAGELFF. The J gene is TRBJ2-2, the V gene TRBV5-5; 9 positions match TRBD2. V lost 0 bases, J lost 6 bases, and 6 bases stayed unmatched. This CDR3 region has 16 residues. Germline values: CDR1 SGHKS, CDR2 YYEKEE (reference sequence). The complete variable domain, with remaining parts taken from reference TRBV5-5 and TRBJ2-2, reads DAGVTQSPTHLIKTRGQQVTLRCSPISGHKSVSWYQQVLGQGPQFIFQYYEKEERGRGNFPDRFSARQFPNYSSELNVNALLLGDSALYLCASSLAPSGAAGELFFGEGSRLTVL.